This T cell receptor beta chain was identified during a study of OX40 agonist ivuxolimab in advanced cancers. Turning to the study itself: Those enrolled were 80% to 85% male, with a mean age of 60 years and ages from about 20 to 85. Partial responses were recorded for three patients, including one with hepatocellular carcinoma and two with cutaneous melanoma.

This clone was counted a single time. CDR3 size: 16 residues. Looked up from germline, CDR1 is SGHRS and CDR2 is YFSETQ. The ends were cut back, 1 base at V and 4 bases at J, with 14 bases in the middle. Assay: immunoSEQ multiplex PCR; the TCRdb copy retains only in-frame clones and omits some. The sample includes 70,000 or so clones, 88% of them seen just once. Patients who had autoimmune disease history or got systemic immunosuppression were left out. The receptor was isolated from an adult with an advanced solid tumor such as melanoma, head and neck, liver or kidney cancer. The material sequenced was CD4+ or CD8+ T cells sorted from blood, taken in a trial of the OX40 agonist ivuxolimab. The V and J genes are TRBV5-1 and TRBJ1-4; D is unclear. The CDR3 bases are TGCGCCAGCAGCTTGAAGGGTGGCCGGAATAATGAAAAACTGTTTTTT. Its translation: CASSLKGGRNNEKLFF.